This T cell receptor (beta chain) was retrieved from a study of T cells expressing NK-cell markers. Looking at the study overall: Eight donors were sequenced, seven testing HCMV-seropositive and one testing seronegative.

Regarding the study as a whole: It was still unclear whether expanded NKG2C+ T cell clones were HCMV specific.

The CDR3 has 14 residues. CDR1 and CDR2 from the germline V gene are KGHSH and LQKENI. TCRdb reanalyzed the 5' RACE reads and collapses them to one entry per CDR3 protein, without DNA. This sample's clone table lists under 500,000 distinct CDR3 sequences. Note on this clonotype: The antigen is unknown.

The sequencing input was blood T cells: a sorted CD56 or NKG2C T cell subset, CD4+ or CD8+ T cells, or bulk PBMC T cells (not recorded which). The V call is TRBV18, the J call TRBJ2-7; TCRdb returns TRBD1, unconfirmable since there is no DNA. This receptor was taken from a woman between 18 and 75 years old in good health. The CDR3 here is CASSPGQGRYEQYF.